This T cell receptor beta chain was captured by sequencing in a study of blood T cells in healthy people across ages. Findings and caveats of the study: In long-lived donors, naive CD4+ cell counts and diversity exceeded those of aged donors. The CMV status of each donor remained undetermined, and this could have confounded shifts in expanded clonotypes.

Primed by a sample-barcoded 5' primer and a J-beta primer mix, a second PCR proceeded for 7 to 11 cycles. Each cDNA molecule, via a template-switch adaptor with 12 random nucleotides, was tagged. TCRdb re-called the 5' RACE reads through MiXCR, storing one row per CDR3 protein. This sample has hundreds of thousands of distinct CDR3 sequences, with less than 45% found just once. Extraction yielded at least 6 micrograms of total RNA per sample. For this clonotype: Its antigen is undetermined.

The CDR3 totals 16 residues. Germline V gives CDR1 SGHVS, CDR2 FNYEAQ. V gave up 4 bases and J gave up 6 bases, with 19 bases separating them. The TCR was taken from a man older than 75 in good health. The sequenced material came from blood. The chain couples TRBV7-6 to TRBJ2-1; a possible D gene is TRBD2 (7 bases). The chain's CDR3 is CASSSPIGGGANEQFF. CDR3 nucleotides: TGTGCCAGCAGCTCCCCAATAGGGGGGGGGGCCAATGAGCAGTTCTTC.